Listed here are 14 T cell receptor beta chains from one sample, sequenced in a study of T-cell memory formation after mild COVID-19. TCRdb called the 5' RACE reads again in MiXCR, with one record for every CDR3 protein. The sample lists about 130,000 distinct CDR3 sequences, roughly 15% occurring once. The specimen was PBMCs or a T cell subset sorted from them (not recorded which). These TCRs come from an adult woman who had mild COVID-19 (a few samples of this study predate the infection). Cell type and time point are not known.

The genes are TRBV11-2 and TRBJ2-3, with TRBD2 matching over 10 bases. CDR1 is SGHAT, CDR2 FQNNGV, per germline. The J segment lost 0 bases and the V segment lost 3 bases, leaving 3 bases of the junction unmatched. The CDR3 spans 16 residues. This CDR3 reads CASSLGLALSTDTQYF. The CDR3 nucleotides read TGTGCCAGCAGCTTGGGACTAGCGCTAAGCACAGATACGCAGTATTTT.

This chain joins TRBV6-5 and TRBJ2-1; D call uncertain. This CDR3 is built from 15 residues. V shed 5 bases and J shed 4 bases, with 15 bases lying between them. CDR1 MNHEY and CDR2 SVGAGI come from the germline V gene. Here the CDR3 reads CASSQPSTSYNEQFF. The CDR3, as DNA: TGTGCCAGCAGTCAACCGTCGACCTCATACAATGAGCAGTTCTTC.

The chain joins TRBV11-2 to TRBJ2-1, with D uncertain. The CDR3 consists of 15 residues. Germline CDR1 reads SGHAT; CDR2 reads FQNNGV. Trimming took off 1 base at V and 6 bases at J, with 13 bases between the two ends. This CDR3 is CASSLVGSPGNEQFF. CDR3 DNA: TGTGCCAGCAGCTTAGTAGGGTCCCCGGGCAATGAGCAGTTCTTC.

The chain's CDR3 is CASSWGQGDYEQYF. CDR3 bases: TGCGCCAGCAGCTGGGGACAGGGAGACTACGAGCAGTACTTC. The chain combines TRBV5-1 with TRBJ2-7; 9 bases match TRBD1. The CDR3 spans 14 residues. Germline CDR1 SGHRS, CDR2 YFSETQ. J was trimmed by 3 bases and V by 3 bases; bases with no gene match: 4.

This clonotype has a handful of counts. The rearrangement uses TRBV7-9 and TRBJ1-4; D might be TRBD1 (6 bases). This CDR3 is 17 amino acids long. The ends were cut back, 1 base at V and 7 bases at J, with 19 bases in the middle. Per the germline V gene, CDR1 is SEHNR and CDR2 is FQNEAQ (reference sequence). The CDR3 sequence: CASSLGAEVRTVEKLFF. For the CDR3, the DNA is TGTGCCAGCAGCTTAGGGGCTGAAGTTAGGACAGTTGAAAAACTGTTTTTT.

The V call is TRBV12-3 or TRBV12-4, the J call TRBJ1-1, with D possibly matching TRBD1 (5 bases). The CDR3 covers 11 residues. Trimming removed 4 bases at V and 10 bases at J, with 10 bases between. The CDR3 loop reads CASSYRNLAFF. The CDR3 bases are TGTGCCAGCAGTTACAGGAACTTAGCTTTCTTT.

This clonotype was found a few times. The CDR3 is CASGFGYEQFF. The CDR3 region has the DNA TGTGCTAGTGGTTTTGGGTATGAGCAGTTCTTC. This chain joins TRBV12-5 and TRBJ2-1; D gene uncertain. Trimming left V 3 bases short and J 8 bases short, with 5 bases between. This CDR3 spans 11 amino acids. Germline V gives CDR1 LGHNT, CDR2 FRNRAP.

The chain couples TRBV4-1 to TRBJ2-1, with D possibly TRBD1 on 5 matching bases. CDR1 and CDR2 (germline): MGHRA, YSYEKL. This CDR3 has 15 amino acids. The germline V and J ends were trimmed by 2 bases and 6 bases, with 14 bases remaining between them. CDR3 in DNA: TGCGCCAGCAGCCAACTGGGGCAGTCGTTCAATGAGCAGTTCTTC. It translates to CASSQLGQSFNEQFF.

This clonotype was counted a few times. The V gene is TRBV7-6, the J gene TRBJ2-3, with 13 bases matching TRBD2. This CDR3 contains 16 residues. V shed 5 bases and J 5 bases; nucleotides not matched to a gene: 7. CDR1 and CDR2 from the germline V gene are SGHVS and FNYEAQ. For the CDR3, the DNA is TGTGCCAGCAGCCGGACTAGCGGGAGTAATGGAGATACGCAGTATTTT. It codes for CASSRTSGSNGDTQYF.

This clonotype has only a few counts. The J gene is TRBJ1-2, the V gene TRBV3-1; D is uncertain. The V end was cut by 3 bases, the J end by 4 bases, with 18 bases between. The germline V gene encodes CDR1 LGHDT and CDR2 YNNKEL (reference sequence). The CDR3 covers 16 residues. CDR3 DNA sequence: TGTGCCAGCAGCCAGACCGACTGGAACGACCCCTATGGCTACACCTTC. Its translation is CASSQTDWNDPYGYTF.

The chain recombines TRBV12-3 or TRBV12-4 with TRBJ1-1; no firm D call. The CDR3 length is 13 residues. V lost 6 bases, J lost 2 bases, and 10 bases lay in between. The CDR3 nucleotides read TGTGCCAGCAGAGATAGGGTTAACACTGAAGCTTTCTTT. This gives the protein CASRDRVNTEAFF.

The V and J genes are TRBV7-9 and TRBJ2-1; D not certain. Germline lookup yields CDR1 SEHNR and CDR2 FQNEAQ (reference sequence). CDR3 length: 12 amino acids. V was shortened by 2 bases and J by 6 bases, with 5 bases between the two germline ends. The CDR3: CASSLYGNEQFF. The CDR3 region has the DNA TGTGCCAGCAGCTTATATGGCAATGAGCAGTTCTTC.

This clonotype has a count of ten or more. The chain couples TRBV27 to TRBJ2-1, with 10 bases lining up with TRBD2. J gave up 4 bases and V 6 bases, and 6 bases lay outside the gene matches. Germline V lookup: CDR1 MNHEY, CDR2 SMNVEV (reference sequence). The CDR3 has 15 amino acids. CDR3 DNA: TGTGCCAGCAGGTGGACTAGCGGAGTTTACAATGAGCAGTTCTTC. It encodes CASRWTSGVYNEQFF.

CDR3 nucleotide sequence: TGTGCCTGGAGTGTGGCGGGGGGTAATCTCCGGCAGTTCTTC. Translation gives CAWSVAGGNLRQFF. The chain couples TRBV30 to TRBJ2-1; 8 bases are a match to TRBD2. This CDR3 region has 14 residues. V dropped 0 bases and J dropped 12; count of bases not matched to a gene: 10. Germline V CDR1 and CDR2: GTSNPN, SVGIG (reference sequence).